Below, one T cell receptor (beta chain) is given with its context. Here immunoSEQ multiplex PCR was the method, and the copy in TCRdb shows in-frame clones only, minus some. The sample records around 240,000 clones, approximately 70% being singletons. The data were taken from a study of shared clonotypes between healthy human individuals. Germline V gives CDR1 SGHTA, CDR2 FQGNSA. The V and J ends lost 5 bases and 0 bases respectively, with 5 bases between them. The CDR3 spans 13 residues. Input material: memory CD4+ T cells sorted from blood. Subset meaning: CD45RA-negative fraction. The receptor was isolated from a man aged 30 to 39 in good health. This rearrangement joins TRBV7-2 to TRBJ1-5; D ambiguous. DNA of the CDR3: TGTGCCAGCAGCGAGTTTAGCAATCAGCCCCAGCATTTT. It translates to CASSEFSNQPQHF. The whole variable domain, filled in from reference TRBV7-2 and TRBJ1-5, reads GAGVSQSPSNKVTEKGKDVELRCDPISGHTALYWYRQSLGQGLEFLIYFQGNSAPDKSGLPSDRFSAERTGGSVSTLTIQRTQQEDSAVYLCASSEFSNQPQHFGDGTRLSIL.